This T cell receptor beta chain was identified in a study of long-term antiretroviral therapy in people with HIV. Germline assignment: CDR1 SQVTM and CDR2 ANQGSEA. CDR3 length: 14 amino acids. The V and J ends lost 3 bases and 1 base, in that order; junction bases with no gene match: 3. Assay version v3.0 of immunoSEQ was used, and it was run at survey level. The assay was immunoSEQ multiplex PCR, and TCRdb's table has in-frame clones only and misses some. The table records tens of thousands of clones, roughly 78% of them present only once. The V gene is TRBV29-1, the J gene TRBJ2-5; TRBD2 agrees at 9 bases. Sample: unsorted PBMCs, taken 0.3 years after starting antiretroviral therapy. The source of this sequence is a middle-aged man with HIV. In DNA form, the CDR3 reads TGCAGCGTTGATCTAGCGGGGCGCCAAGAGACCCAGTACTTC. Its protein product is CSVDLAGRQETQYF.